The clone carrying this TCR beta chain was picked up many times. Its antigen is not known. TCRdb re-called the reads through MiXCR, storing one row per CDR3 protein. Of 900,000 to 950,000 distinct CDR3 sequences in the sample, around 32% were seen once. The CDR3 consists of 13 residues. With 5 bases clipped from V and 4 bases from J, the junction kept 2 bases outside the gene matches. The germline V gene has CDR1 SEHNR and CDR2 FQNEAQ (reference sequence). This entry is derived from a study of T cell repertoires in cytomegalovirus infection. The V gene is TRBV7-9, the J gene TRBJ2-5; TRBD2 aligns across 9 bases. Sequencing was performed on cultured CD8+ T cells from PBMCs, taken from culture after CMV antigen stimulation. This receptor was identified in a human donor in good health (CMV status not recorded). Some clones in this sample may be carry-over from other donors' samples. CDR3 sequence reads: CASSDSGGETQYF. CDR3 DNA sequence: TGTGCCAGCAGCGATAGCGGGGGAGAGACCCAGTACTTC.